The present TCR beta chain was sequenced within a study of blood T cell repertoires in COVID-19 (dated by TCRdb to about 2020). Study-level background: The collaborator samples originated in the United States, Italy and Spain and spanned the acute and convalescent phases of COVID-19. Where available, HLA class I and class II types were taken from metadata supplied by the sample provider and were not determined by assay-based typing. The sample metadata nearly always contained a de-identified subject ID, COVID-19 status, age in years and sex. Deeply sampled blood TCRbeta repertoires from subjects exposed to, actively infected with, or recovered from COVID-19 were included in the dataset. The repertoires were released in a freely available public database intended as a resource for research on the immune response to SARS-CoV-2. Samples were obtained from the ongoing ImmuneRACE study (first 160 participants) and from over 1,000 subjects provided by 6 global collaborators. The prospective study material was composed of cDNA or gDNA derived from T cells, B-cell-depleted T cells, or PBMCs.

Collaborating institutions collected whole blood in K2EDTA tubes following their own protocols. For TCRbeta analysis, collaborators shipped samples as frozen whole blood, isolated PBMCs, or DNA extracted from either of those sample types. The immunoSEQ Assay, a bias-controlled multiplex PCR, was used to amplify TCRbeta CDR3 regions from genomic DNA. The original methods were these. Within the assay, amplification of reference gene primers was used to estimate how many nucleated cells each sample contained. To quantify the absolute abundance of each unique TCRbeta CDR3 rearrangement, sequence reads were collapsed and filtered. Productive Simpson clonality was computed per sample as the square root of Simpson's diversity index over productive rearrangements. Held by TCRdb, this immuneACCESS table contains in-frame sequences only and omits some clones. Under half of the omission traces to an unresolved V gene where checked; the cause of the rest is unknown. D and trimming come from the DNA, and the V and J calls and clone size come from that table. This sample holds about 120,000 clones; around 76% were observed only once. The ten largest clones take up approximately 5.7% of the sample.

Study-wide conclusions, independent of this receptor: The amount of clinical and demographic metadata varied by source and participant and was provided uncurated.

In the case of this clone: Its antigen remains unidentified. No clone much larger than this one lies a single base away; base qualities are absent.

From the cysteine through the phenylalanine, the CDR3 covers 14 amino acids. Only the CDR3 DNA stays, 42 bases, in frame from base 1. From the germline V gene, CDR1 is MDHEN and CDR2 is SYDVKM. V was cut back by 3 bases and J by 8 bases, leaving a gap of 16 bases between them. The TCR comes from a man aged 55 to 69 with acute or convalescent COVID-19. The chain uses TRBV28 and TRBJ1-2; a weak D assignment points to TRBD1 (6 bases agree). The sample was peripheral blood. Here is the DNA: TGTGCCAGCAGTTTCGACGGACAGTGGTGGGGCTACACCTTC. Its coded protein is CASSFDGQWWGYTF.